The 19 T cell receptor beta chains listed next were all sequenced from one sample in a study of T cells in Graves' hyperthyroidism and ophthalmopathy. The CDR3 regions of TCR beta were amplified from RNA transcripts. HTBI primers were used for first-round RT-PCR of the TCR CDR3. MiXCR, run by TCRdb on the multiplex PCR reads, gives a single entry per CDR3 protein. Found here are about 320,000 distinct CDR3 sequences, 16% of them singletons; the top ten hold around 33%. Source material: blood. Every receptor here comes from a man aged 25 to 40 with Graves' hyperthyroidism.

This chain connects TRBV10-3 to TRBJ2-5; 7 bases fit TRBD1. The length of the CDR3 is 16 residues. V trimming: 4 bases; J trimming: 1 base; junction bases outside the gene matches: 9. Per germline, CDR1 ENHRY and CDR2 SYGVKD. CDR3 sequence: CAISAISTGVQETQYF. The CDR3 DNA reads as TGTGCCATCAGTGCCATCTCCACAGGGGTCCAAGAGACCCAGTACTTC.

This clonotype was detected only a few times. The chain has TRBV19 and TRBJ2-4; D gene uncertain. The germline CDR1 and CDR2 sequences are LNHDA and SQIVND (reference sequence). V lost 4 bases and J 1 base, leaving 11 bases between the germline ends. The CDR3 covers 15 residues. The CDR3 DNA is TGTGCCAGTAGTAGAAAGTTGGGGGCCAAAAACATTCAGTACTTC. It is translated as CASSRKLGAKNIQYF.

This clonotype was seen a handful of times. Mismatch with germline at one junction end may stem from a read error. The chain combines TRBV2 with TRBJ2-7; TRBD2 agrees at 10 bases. This CDR3 region has 13 residues. The germline V gene has CDR1 SNHLY and CDR2 FYNNEI. The CDR3 region has the DNA TGTGCCAGCAGTATCCAGGAGCGGGAGGGCCCTCACTTC. This sequence encodes CASSIQEREGPHF.

The V and J genes are TRBV30 and TRBJ2-3; D may match TRBD1 or TRBD2 (5 bases each). Deletions cut 0 bases from V and 8 bases from J, with 12 bases between. Germline assignment: CDR1 GTSNPN and CDR2 SVGIG (reference sequence). The CDR3 totals 13 residues. CDR3 in DNA: TGTGCCTGGAGTGTAAATCAGAGGGGTACGCAGTATTTT. This encodes CAWSVNQRGTQYF.

This clonotype appeared many times. This chain links TRBV5-5 with TRBJ2-1; 9 nucleotides align to TRBD2. Germline V gene lookup returns CDR1 SGHKS and CDR2 YYEKEE (reference sequence). Germline trimming cut 0 bases from V and 2 bases from J; bases unmatched to any gene: 9. This CDR3 region has 18 residues. The CDR3 sequence is CASSLGRAGTSTYNEQFF. The CDR3 bases are TGTGCCAGCAGCTTGGGACGGGCCGGGACTAGCACCTACAATGAGCAGTTCTTC.

This clonotype occurred many times. The V and J genes are TRBV27 and TRBJ1-1, with a possible D match to TRBD1 (5 bases). Per the germline V gene, CDR1 is MNHEY and CDR2 is SMNVEV (reference sequence). The CDR3 totals 16 residues. The V end lost 5 bases, the J end lost 5 bases, and 21 bases lay between the germline ends. CDR3 nucleotides: TGTGCCAGCAGTAAAAGGGCGAGGGGTTATGTAACTGAAGCTTTCTTT. As protein: CASSKRARGYVTEAFF.

This clonotype was seen just once. V and J are TRBV6-2 or TRBV6-3 and TRBJ2-7; 14 nucleotides match TRBD2. The CDR3 has 15 residues. After removal of 6 bases from V and 6 bases from J, the junction contained 7 bases not matched to a gene. Germline V gene sequence: CDR1 MNHEY, CDR2 SVGEGT. The CDR3 nucleotides read TGTGCCAGCAGCCAGGGACTAGCGGGAGTCTTCGAGCAGTACTTC. Translating it yields CASSQGLAGVFEQYF.

This clonotype was detected many times. The V gene is TRBV6-1, the J gene TRBJ2-5, with D maybe TRBD2 (5 bases). Trimming removed 0 bases at V and 5 bases at J, with 13 bases between. Germline lookup yields CDR1 MNHNS and CDR2 SASEGT. The CDR3 runs 15 residues. CDR3 in amino acids: CASSEAWTLPETQYF. CDR3 DNA sequence: TGTGCCAGCAGTGAAGCGTGGACTCTACCGGAGACCCAGTACTTC.

This clonotype was recorded a few times. The chain is built from TRBV24-1 and TRBJ2-1, with 7 bases fitting TRBD2. The CDR3 runs to 14 residues. V shed 8 bases, J shed 5 bases, and the junction held 8 bases outside the gene matches. Germline CDR1 KGHDR, CDR2 SFDVKD. As DNA, the CDR3 is TGTGCCACCACGGCGGGAGTGTCCCACAATGAGCAGTTCTTC. Encoded protein: CATTAGVSHNEQFF.

At least ten counts were recorded for this clonotype. The chain has TRBV7-3 and TRBJ1-1, with 9 bases that match TRBD1. Germline V gene sequence: CDR1 SGHTA, CDR2 FQGTGA. The CDR3 runs to 15 residues. V shed 0 bases, J shed 4 bases, and the junction held 3 bases outside the gene matches. In nucleotides, the CDR3 is TGTGCCAGCAGCTTAACGGGGACAGGGAGCACTGAAGCTTTCTTT. Translated, it gives CASSLTGTGSTEAFF. Variable domain in full (rest from reference TRBV7-3 and TRBJ1-1): GAGVSQTPSNKVTEKGKYVELRCDPISGHTALYWYRQSLGQGPEFLIYFQGTGAADDSGLPNDRFFAVRPEGSVSTLKIQRTERGDSAVYLCASSLTGTGSTEAFFGQGTRLTVV.

This clonotype was seen ten or more times. The V and J genes are TRBV13 and TRBJ2-5, with a tentative D call TRBD1 (6 bases). V lost 5 bases and J 2 bases, leaving 9 bases between the germline ends. The length of the CDR3 is 13 residues. Germline CDR1 is PRHDT and CDR2 is FYEKMQ (reference sequence). Here the CDR3 reads CASSPGQQETQYF. Written as DNA, the CDR3 is TGTGCCAGCAGCCCCGGACAGCAAGAGACCCAGTACTTC.

A few counts support this clonotype. The chain recombines TRBV19 with TRBJ2-1; 14 bases are a match to TRBD2. Per the germline V gene, CDR1 is LNHDA and CDR2 is SQIVND (reference sequence). The length of the CDR3 is 20 residues. V lost 5 bases and J lost 0; bases outside the gene matches: 12. CDR3 DNA sequence: TGTGCCAGTAGTCCTCGGACTAGCGGGAGGCCACTCAGCTCCTACAATGAGCAGTTCTTC. It codes for CASSPRTSGRPLSSYNEQFF.

This chain connects TRBV7-9 to TRBJ2-7; 11 nucleotides align to TRBD2. CDR3 length: 13 residues. V shed 8 bases and J 3 bases; nucleotides not matched to a gene: 3. Germline V lookup: CDR1 SEHNR, CDR2 FQNEAQ (reference sequence). The CDR3 nucleotides read TGTGCCAGCTCGGGACTAGCGGACTACGAGCAGTACTTC. The encoded protein is CASSGLADYEQYF.

There are many counts of this clonotype. This sequence joins TRBV11-2 and TRBJ2-7, with TRBD1 identical over 9 bases. The V and J ends lost 4 bases and 4 bases, in that order; junction bases with no gene match: 5. Germline values: CDR1 SGHAT, CDR2 FQNNGV. The CDR3 runs 14 residues. CDR3 loop: CASSSRDRAYEQYF. The CDR3 DNA sequence: TGTGCCAGCAGCTCTCGGGACAGGGCGTACGAGCAGTACTTC.

The genes are TRBV4-2 and TRBJ2-7; D might be TRBD2 (7 bases). The CDR3 consists of 12 residues. Per the germline V gene, CDR1 is LGHNA and CDR2 is YNFKEQ. The ends were cut back, 8 bases at V and 5 bases at J, with 13 bases in the middle. CDR3 nucleotides: TGTGCCAGCCGGGGGGCTTTAGACGAGCAGTACTTC. Protein product: CASRGALDEQYF.

V usage is TRBV27 and J usage is TRBJ2-1; 7 bases are shared with TRBD2. This CDR3 spans 13 amino acids. Trimming at V came to 8 bases and at J to 8 bases, leaving 9 bases not matched to a gene. The germline V gene has CDR1 MNHEY and CDR2 SMNVEV (reference sequence). CDR3 in amino acids: CASSVGTIDEQFF. The CDR3 DNA sequence: TGTGCCAGCTCTGTAGGGACTATCGATGAGCAGTTCTTC.

This clonotype appeared many times. The V call is TRBV11-2, the J call TRBJ1-1, with D unresolved. Between the trimmed V and J ends, which lost 1 base and 6 bases, there was a span of 3 bases. Germline CDR1 and CDR2: SGHAT and FQNNGV. CDR3 length: 11 residues. The DNA for the CDR3 is TGTGCCAGCAGCTTAGTCGCTGAAGCTTTCTTT. Residues: CASSLVAEAFF.

This clonotype showed up many times. The rearrangement joins TRBV2 to TRBJ2-1; either TRBD1 or TRBD2 may supply D (5 bases each). Germline assignment: CDR1 SNHLY and CDR2 FYNNEI. Trimming cost V 7 bases and J 0 bases, with 13 bases left between them. The CDR3 extends over 15 amino acids. The CDR3 sequence is CASKRDRSSYNEQFF. The CDR3 DNA follows: TGTGCCAGCAAACGGGACCGCAGCTCCTACAATGAGCAGTTCTTC.

Here the CDR3 DNA reads TGCAGTGCACGAGGGACAGGGGGCGTCTATGGCTACACCTTC. As protein: CSARGTGGVYGYTF. V is TRBV20-1 and J is TRBJ1-2; 12 positions match TRBD1. The V gene's germline CDR1 is DFQATT and CDR2 SNEGSKA (reference sequence). V was pared by 6 bases and J by 4 bases, with 6 bases of the junction left unmatched. The CDR3 loop spans 14 amino acids.